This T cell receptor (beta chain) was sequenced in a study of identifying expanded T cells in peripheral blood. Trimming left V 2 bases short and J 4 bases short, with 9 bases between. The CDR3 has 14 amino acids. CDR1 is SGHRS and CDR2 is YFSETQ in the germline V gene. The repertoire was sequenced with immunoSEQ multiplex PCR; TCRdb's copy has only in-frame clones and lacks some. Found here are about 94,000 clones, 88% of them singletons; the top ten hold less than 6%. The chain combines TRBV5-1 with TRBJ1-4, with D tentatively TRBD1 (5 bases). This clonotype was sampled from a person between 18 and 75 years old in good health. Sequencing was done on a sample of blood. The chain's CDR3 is CASSLQENNEKLFF. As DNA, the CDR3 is TGCGCCAGCAGCTTACAGGAAAATAATGAAAAACTGTTTTTT. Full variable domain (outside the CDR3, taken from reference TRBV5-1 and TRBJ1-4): KAGVTQTPRYLIKTRGQQVTLSCSPISGHRSVSWYQQTPGQGLQFLFEYFSETQRNKGNFPGRFSGRQFSNSRSEMNVSTLELGDSALYLCASSLQENNEKLFFGSGTQLSVL.